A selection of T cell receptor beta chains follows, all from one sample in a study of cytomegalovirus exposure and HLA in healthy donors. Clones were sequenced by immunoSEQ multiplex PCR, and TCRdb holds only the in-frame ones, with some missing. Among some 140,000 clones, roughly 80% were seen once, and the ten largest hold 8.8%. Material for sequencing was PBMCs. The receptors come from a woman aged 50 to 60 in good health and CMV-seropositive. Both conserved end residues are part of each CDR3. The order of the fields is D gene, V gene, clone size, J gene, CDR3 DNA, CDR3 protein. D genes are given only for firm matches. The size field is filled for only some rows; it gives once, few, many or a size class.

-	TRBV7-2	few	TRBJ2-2	TGTGCCAGCGGAGCCGGGGAGCTGTTTTTT	CASGAGELFF
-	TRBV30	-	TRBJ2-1	TGTGCCTGGAATCTCGGACAAGGGGTCAATGAGCAGTTCTTC	CAWNLGQGVNEQFF
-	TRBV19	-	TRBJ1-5	TGTGCCAGTACGGGAGGCGGCCATAGCAATCAGCCCCAGCATTTT	CASTGGGHSNQPQHF
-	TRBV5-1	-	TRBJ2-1	TGCGCCAGCAGCTTAGGGGGGGTCGAGGAGCAGTTCTTC	CASSLGGVEEQFF
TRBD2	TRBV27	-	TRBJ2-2	TGTGCCAGCAGTTTTTTGTTAGCGGGGGGCACCGGGGAGCTGTTTTTT	CASSFLLAGGTGELFF
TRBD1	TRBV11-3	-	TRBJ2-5	TGTGCCAGCAGTCCAACAGGGGGGCCAGAAGAGACCCAGTACTTC	CASSPTGGPEETQYF
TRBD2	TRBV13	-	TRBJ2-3	TGTGCCAGCAGCCCCCCTAGCGGGGCCCCTCAGGTGGTAAATACGCAGTATTTT	CASSPPSGAPQVVNTQYF
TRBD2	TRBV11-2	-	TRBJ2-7	TGTGCCAGCAGCTTAAATAGCGGGGGGGATAGCTCCTACGAGCAGTACTTC	CASSLNSGGDSSYEQYF
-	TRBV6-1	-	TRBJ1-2	TGTGCCAGCAGTCCGACAGCGACTAACTATGGCTACACCTTC	CASSPTATNYGYTF
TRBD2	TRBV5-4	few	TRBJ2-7	TGTGCCAGCAGCCCACGACTAGCGGGGCAAACCTACGAGCAGTACTTC	CASSPRLAGQTYEQYF
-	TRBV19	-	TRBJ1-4	TGTGCCAGTAGTAGCGGGGCGTTTACTAATGAAAAACTGTTTTTT	CASSSGAFTNEKLFF
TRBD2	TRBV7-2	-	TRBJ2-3	TGTGCCAGCAGCATAGCGGGGGGGTTAGATACGCAGTATTTT	CASSIAGGLDTQYF
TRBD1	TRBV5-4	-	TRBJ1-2	TGTGCCAGCAGCCGCGGACAGGGGCCCTATGGCTACACCTTC	CASSRGQGPYGYTF
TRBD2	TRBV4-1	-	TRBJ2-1	TGCGCCAGCAGCCATCCGGGACTAGCGGACAAGAGCTCCTACAATGAGCAGTTCTTC	CASSHPGLADKSSYNEQFF
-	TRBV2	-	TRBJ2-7	TGTGCCAGCAGTGAAGATAGCGGCCCGGAGTACTTC	CASSEDSGPEYF
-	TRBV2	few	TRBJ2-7	TGTGCCAGCACCAGCCCCGACAGCTACGAGCAGTACTTC	CASTSPDSYEQYF
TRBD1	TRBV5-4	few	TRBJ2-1	TGTGCCAGCAGCTGGGACAGGGTCAATGAGCAGTTCTTC	CASSWDRVNEQFF
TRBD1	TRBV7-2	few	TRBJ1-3	TGTGCCAGCAGCTTAGGACAGGGGGTAGGAAACACCATATATTTT	CASSLGQGVGNTIYF
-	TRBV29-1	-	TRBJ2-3	TGCAGCGTTCCTCAGCAGGGGAGCACAGATACGCAGTATTTT	CSVPQQGSTDTQYF
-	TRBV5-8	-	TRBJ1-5	TGTGCCAGCAGCTTGGATCAGGGCGGAGACAATCAGCCCCAGCATTTT	CASSLDQGGDNQPQHF
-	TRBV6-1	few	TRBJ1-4	TGTGCCAGCAGTCGACAGGCAACTAATGAAAAACTGTTTTTT	CASSRQATNEKLFF
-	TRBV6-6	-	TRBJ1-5	TGTGCCAGCCGAGGGCAGGGGAGGGATCAGCCCCAGCATTTT	CASRGQGRDQPQHF
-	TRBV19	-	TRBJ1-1	TGTGCCAGTAGTATTAGAACAGGGTTGGGCACTGAAGCTTTCTTT	CASSIRTGLGTEAFF
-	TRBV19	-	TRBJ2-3	TGTGCCAGTAGTCTCGGACTACGCACAGATACGCAGTATTTT	CASSLGLRTDTQYF
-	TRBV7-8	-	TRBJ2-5	TGTGCCAGCAGCTTAGCCTCGGTAAAGACCCAGTACTTC	CASSLASVKTQYF
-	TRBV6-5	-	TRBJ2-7	TGTGCCAGCAGCAAGTACGCGCAGGGTTGGTACGAGCAGTACTTC	CASSKYAQGWYEQYF
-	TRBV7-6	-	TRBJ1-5	TGTGCCAGCAGCTCCTCGAGCCAAGGCAATCAGCCCCAGCATTTT	CASSSSSQGNQPQHF